The 13 T cell receptor beta chains listed next were all sequenced from one sample in a study of Graves' ophthalmopathy and Graves' hyperthyroidism. Amplification of TCR beta CDR3 regions used RNA transcripts. First-round RT-PCR employed HTBI primers, with a second-round multiplex PCR after it. TCRdb analysed the multiplex PCR reads with MiXCR anew, one entry per CDR3 protein. Altogether about 400,000 distinct CDR3 sequences are present, around 18% being singletons, with the ten largest covering around 1.5%. Sequenced sample: peripheral blood. The origin of the receptors is a woman aged 18 to 35 with Graves' ophthalmopathy.

This clonotype appeared many times. V is TRBV6-1 and J is TRBJ2-2; D is perhaps TRBD1 (6 bases). CDR1 MNHNS and CDR2 SASEGT come from the germline V gene. Trimming took off 5 bases at V and 7 bases at J, with 14 bases between the two ends. The CDR3 has 14 residues. Written as DNA, the CDR3 is TGTGCCAGCAGTCCCCACAGGGTTGGCGGGGAGCTGTTTTTT. It specifies CASSPHRVGGELFF.

This clonotype was observed many times. The chain has TRBV20-1 and TRBJ1-1; TRBD1 aligns across 9 bases. Germline V lookup: CDR1 DFQATT, CDR2 SNEGSKA (reference sequence). The CDR3 is 15 amino acids. Losses at the gene ends were 1 base for V and 7 bases for J; bases not matched to a gene: 10. The CDR3 region is CSARVGGTGLGEAFF. For the CDR3, the DNA is TGCAGTGCTAGAGTGGGGGGGACAGGGTTAGGTGAAGCTTTCTTT.

This clonotype occurred many times. This chain joins TRBV20-1 and TRBJ1-6; a possible D gene is TRBD1 (5 bases). The V end was cut by 0 bases, the J end by 0 bases, with 12 bases between. CDR1 and CDR2 from the germline V gene are DFQATT and SNEGSKA (reference sequence). The CDR3 runs 17 residues. The CDR3 loop reads CSAREGGPSSYNSPLHF. The CDR3 DNA reads TGCAGTGCTAGAGAGGGGGGACCGAGCTCCTATAATTCACCCCTCCACTTT.

The sample holds many counts of this clonotype. The chain combines TRBV9 with TRBJ2-7; 11 nucleotides line up with TRBD1. J gave up 2 bases and V 4 bases, and 2 bases lay outside the gene matches. The CDR3 runs 14 residues. The germline V gene encodes CDR1 SGDLS and CDR2 YYNGEE. CDR3 bases: TGTGCCAGCAGCCCGGGACAGGGGGCCTACGAGCAGTACTTC. Residues: CASSPGQGAYEQYF.

The chain has TRBV30 and TRBJ2-7; TRBD2 matches at 7 bases. CDR1 and CDR2 (germline): GTSNPN, SVGIG (reference sequence). This CDR3 has 15 residues. J lost 4 bases, V lost 0 bases, and 9 bases had no gene match. The CDR3: CAWSVRGGSTYEQYF. In DNA, the CDR3 is TGTGCCTGGAGTGTACGGGGCGGGAGCACGTACGAGCAGTACTTC.

In this sample, this clonotype turned up many times. The CDR3 here is CASSKWRDSNQPQHF. The CDR3 DNA reads TGTGCCAGTAGTAAATGGAGGGATAGCAATCAGCCCCAGCATTTT. The chain employs TRBV19 and TRBJ1-5; no firm D call. With 4 bases removed from V and 0 bases from J, the gap between germline ends came to 10 bases. The CDR3 is 15 amino acids. Germline CDR1 reads LNHDA; CDR2 reads SQIVND (reference sequence).

This clonotype was recorded many times. CDR3 sequence: CASSELVLNTEAFF. In DNA form, the CDR3 reads TGTGCCAGCAGTGAACTGGTTTTGAACACTGAAGCTTTCTTT. This chain uses TRBV2 with TRBJ1-1; D gene ambiguous. There are 14 residues in the CDR3. V was pared by 2 bases and J by 0 bases, with 7 bases between. The germline CDR1 and CDR2 sequences are SNHLY and FYNNEI.

This clonotype was counted at least ten times. The chain uses TRBV7-2 and TRBJ2-5; D is possibly TRBD2 (5 bases). CDR3 size: 13 residues. The V end was cut by 3 bases, the J end by 7 bases, with 12 bases between. Germline V gene lookup returns CDR1 SGHTA and CDR2 FQGNSA. CDR3 amino acids: CASSFEGLGTQYF. DNA for the CDR3: TGTGCCAGCAGCTTCGAGGGTCTCGGGACCCAGTACTTC.

This clonotype was counted many times. The rearrangement joins TRBV28 to TRBJ1-1, with D unresolved. The V end was cut by 5 bases, the J end by 8 bases, with 18 bases between. Germline loops: CDR1 MDHEN, CDR2 SYDVKM. The CDR3 contains 14 residues. The CDR3 nucleotides read TGTGCCAGCAGTCCCCTAGAGGCCCGGATAGAAGCTTTCTTT. The encoded protein is CASSPLEARIEAFF.

J is TRBJ2-5 and V is TRBV20-1, with 11 nucleotides matching TRBD2. Germline V lookup: CDR1 DFQATT, CDR2 SNEGSKA (reference sequence). V gave up 5 bases and J gave up 1 base; unmatched junction bases: 6. The CDR3 consists of 15 residues. Here the CDR3 reads CSAFGTSGFQETQYF. CDR3 DNA sequence: TGCAGTGCTTTCGGGACTAGCGGCTTCCAAGAGACCCAGTACTTC.

This clonotype was seen at least ten times. The chain uses TRBV28 and TRBJ2-7; D uncertain. This CDR3 contains 15 residues. CDR1 is MDHEN, CDR2 SYDVKM, per germline. V was clipped by 7 bases and J by 3 bases, with 19 bases between them. The CDR3 reads CASTSSPFLLYEQYF. The DNA for the CDR3 is TGTGCCAGCACCTCCTCCCCCTTCTTACTCTACGAGCAGTACTTC.

Ten or more counts support this clonotype. The chain joins TRBV15 to TRBJ1-1, with 8 bases aligning to TRBD1. Trimming removed 0 bases from V and 0 bases from J; junction bases left unmatched: 12. The V gene's germline CDR1 is LNHNV and CDR2 YYDKDF (reference sequence). The CDR3 sequence is 19 residues long. CDR3 sequence: CATSRDSSRGHRVNTEAFF. The CDR3 DNA sequence: TGTGCCACCAGCAGAGATAGTTCCAGGGGGCACAGGGTGAACACTGAAGCTTTCTTT.

This clonotype showed up many times. The chain joins TRBV20-1 to TRBJ1-1; D is ambiguous. V dropped 5 bases and J dropped 1 base, with 14 bases sitting between them. Germline V gene data show CDR1 as DFQATT and CDR2 as SNEGSKA (reference sequence). The CDR3 covers 14 residues. The CDR3 reads CSAYPDTANTEAFF. CDR3 nucleotide sequence: TGCAGTGCTTACCCAGACACAGCGAACACTGAAGCTTTCTTT.